The present entry profiles one TCR beta chain with its context. Source study methods: Estimation of nucleated cell counts was performed using reference gene primer amplification. Some clones are missing from TCRdb's copy, which holds only in-frame ones; the method was immunoSEQ multiplex PCR. The DNA was the basis for D and trimming; V, J and clone size are from that table. Altogether 80,000 to 100,000 clones are present, roughly 87% being singletons, with the ten largest covering over 2.5%. The data derive from a study of blood T cell repertoires in COVID-19. Sequenced input: peripheral blood. This receptor was identified in a woman aged 50 to 65 with active or convalescent COVID-19.

CDR3 residues: CASSLTPGNEQFF. CDR3 nucleotides: TGTGCCAGCAGCTTAACTCCAGGCAATGAGCAGTTCTTC. The chain joins TRBV11-3 to TRBJ2-1; D is ambiguous. Germline CDR1 SGHNT, CDR2 YENEEA. The CDR3 length is 13 residues. Between the trimmed V and J ends, which lost 2 bases and 6 bases, there was a span of 8 bases.